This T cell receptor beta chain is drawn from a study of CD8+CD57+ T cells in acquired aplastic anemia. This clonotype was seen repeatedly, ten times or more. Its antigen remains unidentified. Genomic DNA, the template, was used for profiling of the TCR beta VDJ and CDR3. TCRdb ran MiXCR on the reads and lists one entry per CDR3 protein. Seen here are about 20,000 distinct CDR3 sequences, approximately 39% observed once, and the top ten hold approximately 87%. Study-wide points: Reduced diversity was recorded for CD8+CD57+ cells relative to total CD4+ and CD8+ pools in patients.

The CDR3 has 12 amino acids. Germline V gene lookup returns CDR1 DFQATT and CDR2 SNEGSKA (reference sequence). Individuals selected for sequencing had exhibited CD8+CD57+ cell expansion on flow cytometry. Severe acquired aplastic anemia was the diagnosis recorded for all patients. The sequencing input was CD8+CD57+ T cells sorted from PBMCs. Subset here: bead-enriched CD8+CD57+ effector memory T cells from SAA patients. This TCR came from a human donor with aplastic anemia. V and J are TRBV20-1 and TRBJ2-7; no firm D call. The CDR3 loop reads CSTPRRGGEQYF. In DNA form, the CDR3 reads TGCAGCACACCTAGACGAGGTGGCGAGCAGTACTTC.